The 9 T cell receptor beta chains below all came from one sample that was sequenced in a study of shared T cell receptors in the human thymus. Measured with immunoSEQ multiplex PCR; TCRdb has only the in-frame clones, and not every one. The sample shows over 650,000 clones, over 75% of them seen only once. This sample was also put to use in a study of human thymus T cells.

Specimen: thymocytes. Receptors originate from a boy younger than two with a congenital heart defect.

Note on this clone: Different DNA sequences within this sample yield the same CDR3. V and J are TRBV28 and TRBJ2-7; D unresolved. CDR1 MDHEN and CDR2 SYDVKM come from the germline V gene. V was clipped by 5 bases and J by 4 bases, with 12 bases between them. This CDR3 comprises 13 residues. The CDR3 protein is CASSPPGVYEQYF. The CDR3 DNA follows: TGTGCCAGCAGTCCTCCCGGAGTTTACGAGCAGTACTTC. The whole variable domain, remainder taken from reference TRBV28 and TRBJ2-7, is DVKVTQSSRYLVKRTGEKVFLECVQDMDHENMFWYRQDPGLGLRLIYFSYDVKMKEKGDIPEGYSVSREKKERFSLILESASTNQTSMYLCASSPPGVYEQYFGPGTRLTVT.

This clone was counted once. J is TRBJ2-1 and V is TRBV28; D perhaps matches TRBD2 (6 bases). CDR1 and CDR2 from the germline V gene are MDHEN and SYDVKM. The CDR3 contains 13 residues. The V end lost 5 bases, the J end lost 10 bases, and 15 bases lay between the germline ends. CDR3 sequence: CASSPRPSDEQFF. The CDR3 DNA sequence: TGTGCCAGCAGTCCGCGTCCTAGCGACGAGCAGTTCTTC.

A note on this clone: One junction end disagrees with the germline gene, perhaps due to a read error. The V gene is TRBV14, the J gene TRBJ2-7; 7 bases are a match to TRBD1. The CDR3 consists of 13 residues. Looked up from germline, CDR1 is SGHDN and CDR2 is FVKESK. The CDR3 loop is CASSSRNLTGSEF. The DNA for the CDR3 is TGTGCCAGCAGCTCCCGAAACCTGACAGGGTCGGAGTTC.

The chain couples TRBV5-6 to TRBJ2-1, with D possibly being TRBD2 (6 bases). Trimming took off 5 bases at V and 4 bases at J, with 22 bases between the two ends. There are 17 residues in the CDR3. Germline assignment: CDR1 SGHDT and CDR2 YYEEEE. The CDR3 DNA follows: TGTGCCAGCAGTTGTGGGGCGGACGGCGGGGTATACAATGAGCAGTTCTTC. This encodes CASSCGADGGVYNEQFF.

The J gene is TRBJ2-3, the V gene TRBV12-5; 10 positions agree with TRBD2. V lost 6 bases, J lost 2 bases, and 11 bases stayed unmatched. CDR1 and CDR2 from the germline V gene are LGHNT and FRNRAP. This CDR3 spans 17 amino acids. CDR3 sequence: CASGPLSLAGDTDTQYF. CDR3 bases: TGTGCTAGTGGCCCCCTCTCGCTAGCGGGAGACACAGATACGCAGTATTTT.

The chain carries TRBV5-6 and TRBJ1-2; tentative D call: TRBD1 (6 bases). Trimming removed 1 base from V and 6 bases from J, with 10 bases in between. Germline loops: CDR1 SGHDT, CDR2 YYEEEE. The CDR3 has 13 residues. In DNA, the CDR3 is TGTGCCAGCAGCTTGCACAGGGACCATGGCTACACCTTC. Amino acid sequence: CASSLHRDHGYTF.

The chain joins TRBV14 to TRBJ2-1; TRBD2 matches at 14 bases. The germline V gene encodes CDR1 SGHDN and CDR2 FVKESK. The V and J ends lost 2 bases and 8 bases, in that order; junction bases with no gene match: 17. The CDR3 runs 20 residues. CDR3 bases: TGTGCCAGCAGCCAAAGGATCTCTCCGGGACTAGCGGGAGAAATCCATGAGCAGTTCTTC. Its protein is CASSQRISPGLAGEIHEQFF.

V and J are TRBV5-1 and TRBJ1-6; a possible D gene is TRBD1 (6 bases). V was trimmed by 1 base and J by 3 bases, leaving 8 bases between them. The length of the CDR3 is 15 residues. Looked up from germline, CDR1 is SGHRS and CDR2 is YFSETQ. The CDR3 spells CASSLTGIYNSPLHF. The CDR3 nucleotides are TGCGCCAGCAGCTTGACAGGGATCTATAATTCACCCCTCCACTTT.

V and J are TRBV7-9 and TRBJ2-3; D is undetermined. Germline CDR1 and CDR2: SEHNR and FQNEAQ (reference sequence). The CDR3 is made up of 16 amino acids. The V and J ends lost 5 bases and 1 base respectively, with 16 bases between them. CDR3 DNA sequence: TGTGCCAGCAGCCCTCCTAGGCGGAGACGCACAGATACGCAGTATTTT. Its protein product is CASSPPRRRRTDTQYF. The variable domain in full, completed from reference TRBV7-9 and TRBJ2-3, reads DTGVSQNPRHKITKRGQNVTFRCDPISEHNRLYWYRQTLGQGPEFLTYFQNEAQLEKSRLLSDRFSAERPKGSFSTLEIQRTEQGDSAMYLCASSPPRRRRTDTQYFGPGTRLTVL.